This TCR beta chain emerged from a study of blood T cell repertoires in COVID-19 (dated by TCRdb to about 2020). Study-wide context: Samples covering the acute and convalescent phases of COVID-19 were provided by collaborators in the United States, Italy and Spain. The material from the prospective study consisted of cDNA or gDNA derived from T cells, B-cell-depleted T cells, or PBMCs. Deeply sampled blood TCRbeta repertoires from subjects exposed to, actively infected with, or recovered from COVID-19 were included in the dataset. The repertoires were released in a freely available public database meant as a resource for research on the immune response to SARS-CoV-2. The samples were drawn from the first 160 participants of the ongoing ImmuneRACE study and from over 950 subjects provided by 6 global collaborators. Nearly every sample came with metadata listing a de-identified subject ID, COVID-19 status, age in years and sex. HLA class I and class II types, where available, came from metadata supplied by the sample provider rather than from assay-based typing. Findings and caveats that apply to the study as a whole: The amount of clinical and demographic metadata varied by source and participant and was provided uncurated.

This clone was counted ten times or more. Its antigen target is currently unknown. Base-call qualities are not available, and no considerably larger clone is one nucleotide away. A distance of 10 bases separates the germline ends of V and J, which lose 5 bases and 0 bases respectively. The CDR3 runs 14 amino acids, cysteine and phenylalanine included. Of the read, only the CDR3 DNA is kept; its 42 bases are in frame from base 1. CDR1 and CDR2, per the germline V gene (reference sequence), are LNHDA and SQIVND. One collaborating source in Seattle enrolled patients during active infection and followed them longitudinally through the course of disease. Each collaborating institution followed its own protocols to collect whole blood in K2EDTA tubes. Collaborator samples were shipped for TCRbeta analysis as frozen whole blood, isolated PBMCs, or DNA extracted from either sample type. TCRbeta CDR3 regions were amplified from genomic DNA by means of the immunoSEQ Assay, a bias-controlled multiplex PCR. In the original analysis: Within the assay, amplification of reference gene primers was used to estimate how many nucleated cells each sample contained. Sequence reads were collapsed and filtered to measure the absolute abundance of every unique TCRbeta CDR3 rearrangement. For each sample, productive Simpson clonality was calculated as the square root of Simpson's diversity index over productive rearrangements. The source is immuneACCESS, and TCRdb retained only in-frame sequences with V and J called. Part of the clones is not carried over; for the studies checked, unresolved V genes explain less than half of this, and the remainder is unexplained. V, J and clone size are those of that table, while D and trimming were read from the DNA. Here the sample has 450,000 or so clones; about 90% occur a single time. Together, the top ten hold roughly 0.84% of the sample.

Sequenced sample: peripheral blood. The sequence was collected from a man between 18 and 35 years old with COVID-19, enrolled during active disease. The chain is made from TRBV19 and TRBJ1-1; TRBD1 is a weak D gene call, 5 bases matching. The CDR3 amino acid sequence is: CASSYGAVNTEAFF. The DNA is as follows: TGTGCCAGTAGTTATGGGGCTGTGAACACTGAAGCTTTCTTT.